This T cell receptor beta chain was identified in a study of cytomegalovirus exposure and HLA in healthy donors. Study background: In a later analysis, it was reported that the roughly 130 validation repertoires had been produced on the same platform as the roughly 650 repertoires belonging to the first cohort. Whole-study findings and limits: A later analysis found first-cohort TCR clusters tended to co-occur in the 120 validation repertoires.

CDR3 length: 16 amino acids. Germline V lookup: CDR1 MNHEY, CDR2 SMNVEV (reference sequence). The V end was cut by 5 bases, the J end by 3 bases, with 17 bases between. Sequenced by immunoSEQ multiplex PCR; TCRdb stores in-frame clones only, minus some. The table has around 130,000 clones, around nine tenths seen once. Worth noting for this clone: Its cognate antigen is unknown.

The sample consisted of PBMCs. The receptor comes from a man aged 30 to 39 in good health and CMV-seronegative. This sequence joins TRBV27 and TRBJ1-5, with D possibly being TRBD1 (5 bases). CDR3 DNA: TGTGCCAGCAGTCCCGCGGGGGGATGGTTCAATCAGCCCCAGCATTTT. Translation: CASSPAGGWFNQPQHF.